This T cell receptor (beta chain) originates from a study of T cells after yellow fever vaccination. Across the study: Fractions of low cell number were prepared using SMART-Seq v4 Ultra Low Input.

The J segment lost 12 bases and the V segment lost 2 bases, leaving 11 bases of the junction unmatched. The CDR3 is 14 amino acids. The germline V gene has CDR1 MGHRA and CDR2 YSYEKL. Study-level points and caveats: Researchers noted that a small share of clonotypes showed up in both CD4 and CD8 compartments.

UMIs and a universal primer site were added when TCR cDNA was made by 5'RACE template switching. TCRdb processed the 5' RACE reads anew with MiXCR; each CDR3 protein has one entry. The table shows 450,000 to 600,000 distinct CDR3 sequences, with about a sixth occurring only once. This clonotype was seen a handful of times. What it binds is not known. The chain carries TRBV4-1 and TRBJ2-3, with 7 bases identical to TRBD2. This receptor was identified in a man aged 18 to 29 who received the YFV17D yellow fever vaccine. The sample was PBMCs, taken 5 days after the first yellow fever vaccination. The CDR3 coding sequence is TGCGCCAGCAGCCAACTCTGGTGGGGGGGTTTCCAGTATTTT. Translating gives CASSQLWWGGFQYF.